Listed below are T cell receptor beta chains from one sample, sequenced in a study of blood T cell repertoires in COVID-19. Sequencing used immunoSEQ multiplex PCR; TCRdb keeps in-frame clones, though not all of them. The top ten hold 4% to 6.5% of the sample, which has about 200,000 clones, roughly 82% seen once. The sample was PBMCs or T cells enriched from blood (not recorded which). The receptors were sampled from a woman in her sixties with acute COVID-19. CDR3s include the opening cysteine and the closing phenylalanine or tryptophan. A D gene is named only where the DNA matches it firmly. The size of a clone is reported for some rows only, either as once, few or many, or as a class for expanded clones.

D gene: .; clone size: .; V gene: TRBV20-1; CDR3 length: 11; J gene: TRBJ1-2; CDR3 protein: CSARDSYGYTF; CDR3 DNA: TGCAGTGCTAGGGACAGCTATGGCTACACCTTC
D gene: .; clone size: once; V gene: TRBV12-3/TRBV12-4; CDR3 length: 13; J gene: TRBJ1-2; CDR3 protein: CASRLGGDYGYTF; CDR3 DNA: TGTGCCAGCAGGCTAGGGGGAGATTATGGCTACACCTTC
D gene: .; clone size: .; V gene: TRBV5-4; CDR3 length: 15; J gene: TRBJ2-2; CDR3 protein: CASRWGVSNTGELFF; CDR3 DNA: TGTGCCAGCAGATGGGGCGTTAGTAACACCGGGGAGCTGTTTTTT
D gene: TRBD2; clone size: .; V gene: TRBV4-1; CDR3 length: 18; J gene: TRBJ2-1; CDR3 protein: CASSQDPGLAGGKDEQFF; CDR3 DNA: TGCGCCAGCAGCCAAGACCCGGGGCTAGCGGGAGGGAAGGATGAGCAGTTCTTC
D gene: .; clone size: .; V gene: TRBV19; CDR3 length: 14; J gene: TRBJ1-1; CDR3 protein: CASRDGQTNTEAFF; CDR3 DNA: TGTGCCAGTAGAGACGGACAGACGAACACTGAAGCTTTCTTT
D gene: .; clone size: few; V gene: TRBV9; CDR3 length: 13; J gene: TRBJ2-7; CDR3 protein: CASSSDGIYEQYF; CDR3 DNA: TGTGCCAGCAGCTCGGACGGGATCTACGAGCAGTACTTC
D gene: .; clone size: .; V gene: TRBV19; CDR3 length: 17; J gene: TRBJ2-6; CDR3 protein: CASSISGFRTGANVLTF; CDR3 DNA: TGTGCCAGTAGTATATCAGGGTTTAGAACCGGGGCCAACGTCCTGACTTTC
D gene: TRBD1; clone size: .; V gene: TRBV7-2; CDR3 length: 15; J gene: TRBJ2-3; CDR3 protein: CASSLGTASTDTQYF; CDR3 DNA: TGTGCCAGCAGCCTAGGGACAGCCAGCACAGATACGCAGTATTTT
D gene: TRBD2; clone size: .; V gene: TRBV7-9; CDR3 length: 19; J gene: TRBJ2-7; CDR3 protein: CASSSGGQRAGGPMWEQYF; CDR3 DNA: TGTGCCAGCAGCTCAGGTGGACAGAGAGCGGGAGGGCCAATGTGGGAGCAGTACTTC
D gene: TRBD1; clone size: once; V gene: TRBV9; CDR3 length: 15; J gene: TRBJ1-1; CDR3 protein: CASSPRTGGDTEAFF; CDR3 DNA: TGTGCCAGCAGCCCTCGGACAGGGGGAGACACTGAAGCTTTCTTT
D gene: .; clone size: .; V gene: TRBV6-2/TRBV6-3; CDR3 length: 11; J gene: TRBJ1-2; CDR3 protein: CASSPLYGYTF; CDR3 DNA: TGTGCCAGCAGTCCCCTCTATGGCTACACCTTC
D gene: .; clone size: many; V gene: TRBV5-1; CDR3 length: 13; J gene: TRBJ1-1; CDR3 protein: CASSFGGDTEAFF; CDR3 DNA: TGCGCCAGCAGCTTTGGAGGTGACACTGAAGCTTTCTTT
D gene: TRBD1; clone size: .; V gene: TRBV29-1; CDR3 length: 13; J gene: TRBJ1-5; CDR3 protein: CSVRQGERQPQHF; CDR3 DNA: TGCAGCGTTCGACAGGGGGAGCGCCAGCCCCAGCATTTT
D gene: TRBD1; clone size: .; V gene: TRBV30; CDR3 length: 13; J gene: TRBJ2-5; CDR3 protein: CAWTTGAQETQYF; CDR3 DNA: TGTGCCTGGACAACAGGGGCCCAAGAGACCCAGTACTTC
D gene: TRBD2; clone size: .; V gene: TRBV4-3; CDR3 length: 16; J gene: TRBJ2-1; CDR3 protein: CASSLGASGTYNEQFF; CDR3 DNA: TGCGCCAGCAGCCTCGGAGCCAGCGGGACTTACAATGAGCAGTTCTTC
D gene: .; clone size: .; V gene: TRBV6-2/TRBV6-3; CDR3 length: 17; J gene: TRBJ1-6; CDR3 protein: CASSILPRRNYNSPLHF; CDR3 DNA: TGTGCCAGCAGTATACTGCCCCGGAGAAACTATAATTCACCCCTCCACTTT
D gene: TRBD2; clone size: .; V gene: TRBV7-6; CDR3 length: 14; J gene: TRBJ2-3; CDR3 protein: CASSPMGEGGTQYF; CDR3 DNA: TGTGCCAGCAGCCCGATGGGGGAGGGTGGTACGCAGTATTTT
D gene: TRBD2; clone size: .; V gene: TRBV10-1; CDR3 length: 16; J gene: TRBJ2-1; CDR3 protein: CASSESLTSGYNEQFF; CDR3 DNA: TGCGCCAGCAGTGAGTCGTTGACTAGCGGGTACAATGAGCAGTTCTTC
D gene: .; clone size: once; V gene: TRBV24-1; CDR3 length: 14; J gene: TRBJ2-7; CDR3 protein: CATSASGGKGEQYF; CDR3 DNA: TGTGCCACCAGTGCTTCGGGCGGGAAAGGCGAGCAGTACTTC
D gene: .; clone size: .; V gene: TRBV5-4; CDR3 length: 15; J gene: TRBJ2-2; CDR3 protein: CASSLQGGNTGELFF; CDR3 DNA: TGTGCCAGCAGCTTGCAGGGAGGGAACACCGGGGAGCTGTTTTTT
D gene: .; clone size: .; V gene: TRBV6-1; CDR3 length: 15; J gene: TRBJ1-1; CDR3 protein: CASSEAAAPNTEAFF; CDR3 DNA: TGTGCCAGCAGTGAAGCAGCGGCACCGAACACTGAAGCTTTCTTT
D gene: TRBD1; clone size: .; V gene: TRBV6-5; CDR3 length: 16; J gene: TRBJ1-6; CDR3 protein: CASSYSGTGASSPLHF; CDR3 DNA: TGTGCCAGCAGTTACTCCGGGACAGGGGCGAGCTCACCCCTCCACTTT
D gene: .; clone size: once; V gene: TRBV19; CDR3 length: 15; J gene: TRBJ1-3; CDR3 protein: CASSLEGLSGNTIYF; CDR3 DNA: TGTGCCAGTAGCTTGGAGGGTCTCTCTGGAAACACCATATATTTT
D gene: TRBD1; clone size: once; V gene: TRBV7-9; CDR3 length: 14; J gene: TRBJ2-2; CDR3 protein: CASDRASGPGELFF; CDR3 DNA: TGTGCCTCCGACAGGGCGAGCGGTCCCGGGGAGCTGTTTTTT
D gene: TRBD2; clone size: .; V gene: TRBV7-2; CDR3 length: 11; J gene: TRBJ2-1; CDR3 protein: CASGRALEQFF; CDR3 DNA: TGTGCCAGTGGGAGGGCCTTAGAGCAGTTCTTC
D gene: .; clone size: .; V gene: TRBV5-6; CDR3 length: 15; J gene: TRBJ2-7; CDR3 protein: CASSASWGVAYEQYF; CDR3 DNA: TGTGCCAGCAGCGCATCATGGGGAGTGGCCTACGAGCAGTACTTC
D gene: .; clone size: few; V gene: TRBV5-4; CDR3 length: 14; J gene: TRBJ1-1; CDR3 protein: CASSPTPGVTEAFF; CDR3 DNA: TGTGCCAGCAGCCCGACCCCAGGGGTCACTGAAGCTTTCTTT
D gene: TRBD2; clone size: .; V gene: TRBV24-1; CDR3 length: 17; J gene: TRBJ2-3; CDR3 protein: CATSDPNSGRDTDTQYF; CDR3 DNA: TGTGCCACCAGTGACCCCAATAGCGGGAGGGACACAGATACGCAGTATTTT
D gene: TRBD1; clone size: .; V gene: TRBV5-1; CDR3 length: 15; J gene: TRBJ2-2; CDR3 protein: CASSLRTGDTGELFF; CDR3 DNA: TGCGCCAGCAGCTTGCGGACAGGGGACACCGGGGAGCTGTTTTTT
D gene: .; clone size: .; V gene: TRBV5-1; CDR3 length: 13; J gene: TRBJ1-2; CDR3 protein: CASSSIQGSGYTF; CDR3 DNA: TGCGCCAGCAGCTCTATTCAGGGGTCTGGCTACACCTTC
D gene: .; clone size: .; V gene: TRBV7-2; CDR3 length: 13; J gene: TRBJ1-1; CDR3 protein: CASSLKPPFWAFF; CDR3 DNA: TGTGCCAGCAGCTTAAAGCCACCCTTTTGGGCTTTCTTT
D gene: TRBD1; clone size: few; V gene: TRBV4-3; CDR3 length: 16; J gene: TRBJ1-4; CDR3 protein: CASSQSMGQLNEKLFF; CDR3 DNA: TGCGCCAGCAGCCAAAGTATGGGACAGCTTAATGAAAAACTGTTTTTT
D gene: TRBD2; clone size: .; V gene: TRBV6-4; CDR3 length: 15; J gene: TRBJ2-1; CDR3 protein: CASSGGGGLSNEQFF; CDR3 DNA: TGTGCCAGCAGTGGCGGGGGAGGTCTAAGCAATGAGCAGTTCTTC
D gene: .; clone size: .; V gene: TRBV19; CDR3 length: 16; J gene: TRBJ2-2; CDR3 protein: CASSIFSTGNTGELFF; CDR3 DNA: TGTGCCAGTAGTATATTTTCCACAGGGAACACCGGGGAGCTGTTTTTT
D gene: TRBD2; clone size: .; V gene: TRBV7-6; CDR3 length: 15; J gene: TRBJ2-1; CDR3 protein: CASAGGGGSYNEQFF; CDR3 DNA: TGTGCCAGTGCGGGCGGGGGAGGCTCCTACAATGAGCAGTTCTTC
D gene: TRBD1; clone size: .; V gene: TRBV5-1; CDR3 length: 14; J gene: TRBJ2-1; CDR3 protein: CASTNRGPYNEQFF; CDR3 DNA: TGCGCCAGCACAAACAGGGGGCCCTACAATGAGCAGTTCTTC
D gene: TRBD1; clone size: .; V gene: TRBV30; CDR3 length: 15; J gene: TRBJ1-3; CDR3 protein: CAWSVGQDSGNTIYF; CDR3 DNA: TGTGCCTGGAGTGTGGGACAGGACTCTGGAAACACCATATATTTT
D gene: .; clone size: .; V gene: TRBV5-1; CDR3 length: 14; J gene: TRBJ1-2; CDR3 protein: CASRKTGSNYGYTF; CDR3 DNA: TGCGCCAGCAGAAAAACAGGGTCTAACTATGGCTACACCTTC
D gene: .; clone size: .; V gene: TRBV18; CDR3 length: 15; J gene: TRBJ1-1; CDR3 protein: CASSPGQVRTTEAFF; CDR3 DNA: TGTGCCAGCTCACCAGGGCAGGTCCGTACCACTGAAGCTTTCTTT
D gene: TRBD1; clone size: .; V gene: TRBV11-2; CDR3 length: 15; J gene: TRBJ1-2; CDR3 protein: CASSFGTASNYGYTF; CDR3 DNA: TGTGCCAGCAGCTTCGGGACAGCCTCTAACTATGGCTACACCTTC
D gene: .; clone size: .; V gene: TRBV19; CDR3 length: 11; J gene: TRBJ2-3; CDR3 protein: CASRITDTQYF; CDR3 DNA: TGTGCCAGCAGGATCACAGATACGCAGTATTTT
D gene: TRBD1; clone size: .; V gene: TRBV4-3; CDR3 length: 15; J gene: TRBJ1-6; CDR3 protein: CASSQGQGGSSPLHF; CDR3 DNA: TGCGCCAGCAGCCAAGGACAGGGGGGTTCTTCACCCCTCCACTTT
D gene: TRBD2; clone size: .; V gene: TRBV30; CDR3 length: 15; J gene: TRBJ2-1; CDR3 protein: CAWSKGAGVVNEQFF; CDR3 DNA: TGTGCCTGGAGTAAGGGAGCGGGAGTAGTCAATGAGCAGTTCTTC
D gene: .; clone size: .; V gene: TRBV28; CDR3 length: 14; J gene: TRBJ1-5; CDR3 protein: CASIEGRDYQPQHF; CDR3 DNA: TGTGCCAGCATTGAGGGCAGGGACTATCAGCCCCAGCATTTT
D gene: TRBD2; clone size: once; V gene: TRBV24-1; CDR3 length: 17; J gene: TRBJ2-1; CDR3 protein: CATSDQSPSGRNNEQFF; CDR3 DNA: TGTGCCACCAGTGATCAATCTCCCAGCGGGAGGAACAATGAGCAGTTCTTC
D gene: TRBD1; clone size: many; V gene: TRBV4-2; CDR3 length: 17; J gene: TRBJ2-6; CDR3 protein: CASSRQGSSSGANVLTF; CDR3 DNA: TGTGCCAGCAGCAGACAGGGGTCCAGCTCTGGGGCCAACGTCCTGACTTTC
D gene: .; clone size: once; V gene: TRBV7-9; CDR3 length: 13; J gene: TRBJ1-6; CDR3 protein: CASSFLPNSPLHF; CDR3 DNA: TGTGCCAGCAGCTTCCTACCCAATTCACCCCTCCACTTT
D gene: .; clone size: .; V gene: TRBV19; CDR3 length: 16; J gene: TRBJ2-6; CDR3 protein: CASNPVGETGANVLTF; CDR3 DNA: TGTGCCAGTAACCCAGTCGGGGAGACTGGGGCCAACGTCCTGACTTTC
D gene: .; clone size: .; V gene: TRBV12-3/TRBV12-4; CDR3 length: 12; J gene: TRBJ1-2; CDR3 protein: CASSTGDYGYTF; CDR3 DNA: TGTGCCAGCAGCACCGGGGACTATGGCTACACCTTC
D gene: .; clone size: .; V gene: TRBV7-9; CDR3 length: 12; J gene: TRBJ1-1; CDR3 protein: CASSNTPTEAFF; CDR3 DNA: TGTGCCAGCAGCAATACACCCACTGAAGCTTTCTTT
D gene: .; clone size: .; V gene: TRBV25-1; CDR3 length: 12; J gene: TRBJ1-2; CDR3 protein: CASSAGGYGYTF; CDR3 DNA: TGTGCCAGCAGTGCTGGAGGGTATGGCTACACCTTC
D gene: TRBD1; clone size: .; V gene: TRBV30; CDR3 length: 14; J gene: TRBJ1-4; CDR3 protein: CAWSVRTGVEKLFF; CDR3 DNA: TGTGCCTGGAGTGTACGGACAGGGGTTGAAAAACTGTTTTTT